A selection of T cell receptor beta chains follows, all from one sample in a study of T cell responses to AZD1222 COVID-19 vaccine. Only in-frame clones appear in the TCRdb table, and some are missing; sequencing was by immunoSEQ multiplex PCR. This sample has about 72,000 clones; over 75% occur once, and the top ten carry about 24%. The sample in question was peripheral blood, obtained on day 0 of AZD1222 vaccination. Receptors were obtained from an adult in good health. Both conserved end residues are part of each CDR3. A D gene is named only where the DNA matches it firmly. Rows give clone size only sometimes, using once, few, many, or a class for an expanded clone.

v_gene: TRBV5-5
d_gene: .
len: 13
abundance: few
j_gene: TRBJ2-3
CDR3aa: CASSLDKLDTQYF
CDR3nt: TGTGCCAGCAGCTTGGATAAGTTAGATACGCAGTATTTT

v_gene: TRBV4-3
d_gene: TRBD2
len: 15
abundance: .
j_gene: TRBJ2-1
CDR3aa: CASSQVGGGAREQFF
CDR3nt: TGCGCCAGCAGCCAAGTCGGCGGGGGGGCACGGGAGCAGTTCTTC

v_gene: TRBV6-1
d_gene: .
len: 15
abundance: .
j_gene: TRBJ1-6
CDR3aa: CASSELAGLRSPLHF
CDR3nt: TGTGCCAGCAGTGAACTGGCGGGGTTACGGTCACCCCTCCACTTT

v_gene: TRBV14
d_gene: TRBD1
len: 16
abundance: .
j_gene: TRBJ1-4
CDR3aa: CASSQGPGQRNEKLFF
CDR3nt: TGTGCCAGCAGCCAAGGTCCGGGACAGAGAAATGAAAAACTGTTTTTT

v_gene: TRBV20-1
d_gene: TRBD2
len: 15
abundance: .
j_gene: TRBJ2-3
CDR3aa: CSASVLAGDTDTQYF
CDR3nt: TGCAGTGCTAGTGTACTAGCGGGGGACACAGATACGCAGTATTTT

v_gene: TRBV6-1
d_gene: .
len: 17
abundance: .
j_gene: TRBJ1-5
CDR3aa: CASSDRYRSLSNQPQHF
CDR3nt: TGTGCCAGCAGTGATCGTTACAGGAGTTTAAGCAATCAGCCCCAGCATTTT

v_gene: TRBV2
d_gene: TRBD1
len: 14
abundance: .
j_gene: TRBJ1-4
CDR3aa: CASSPQDRGEKLFF
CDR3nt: TGTGCCAGCAGTCCTCAGGACAGGGGAGAAAAACTGTTTTTT

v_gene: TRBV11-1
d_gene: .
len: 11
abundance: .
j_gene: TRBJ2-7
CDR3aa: CASSSSYEQYF
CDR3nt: TGTGCCAGCAGCTCATCCTACGAGCAGTACTTC

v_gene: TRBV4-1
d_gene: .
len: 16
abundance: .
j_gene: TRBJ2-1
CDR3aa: CASSLSSALTYNEQFF
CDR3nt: TGCGCCAGCAGCCTCTCGTCGGCCCTTACCTACAATGAGCAGTTCTTC

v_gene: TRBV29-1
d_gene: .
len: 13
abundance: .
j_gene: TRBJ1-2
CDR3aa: CSEGASPGIGYTF
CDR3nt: TGCAGCGAGGGCGCTAGTCCGGGTATTGGCTACACCTTC

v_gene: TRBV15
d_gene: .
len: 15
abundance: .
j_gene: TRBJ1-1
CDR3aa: CATSRDHIPNTEAFF
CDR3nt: TGTGCCACCAGCAGAGACCACATTCCGAACACTGAAGCTTTCTTT

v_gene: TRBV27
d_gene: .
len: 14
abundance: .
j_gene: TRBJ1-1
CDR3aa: CASSLWEINTEAFF
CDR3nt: TGTGCCAGCAGTTTATGGGAGATAAACACTGAAGCTTTCTTT

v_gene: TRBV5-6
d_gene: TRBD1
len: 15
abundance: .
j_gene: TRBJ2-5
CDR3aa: CASSASGTGGETQYF
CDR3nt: TGTGCCAGCAGCGCTTCCGGGACAGGAGGAGAGACCCAGTACTTC

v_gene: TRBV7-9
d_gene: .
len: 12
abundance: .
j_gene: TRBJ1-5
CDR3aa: CASSIGPQPQHF
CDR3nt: TGTGCCAGCAGCATCGGCCCGCAACCCCAGCATTTT

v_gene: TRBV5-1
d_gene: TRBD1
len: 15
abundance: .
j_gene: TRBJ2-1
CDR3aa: CASSLTGTDYNEQFF
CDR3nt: TGCGCCAGCAGCTTAACCGGGACAGACTACAATGAGCAGTTCTTC

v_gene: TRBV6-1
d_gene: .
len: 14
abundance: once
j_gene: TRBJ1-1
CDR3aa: CASSDIIRASEAFF
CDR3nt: TGTGCCAGCAGTGACATAATCCGGGCCTCCGAAGCTTTCTTT

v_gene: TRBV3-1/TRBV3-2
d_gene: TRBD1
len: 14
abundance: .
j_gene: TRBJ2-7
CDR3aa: CASSQGTGVYEQYF
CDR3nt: TGTGCCAGCAGCCAAGGGACAGGAGTCTACGAGCAGTACTTC

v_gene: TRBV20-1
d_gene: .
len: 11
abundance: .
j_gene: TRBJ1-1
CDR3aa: CSAKGATEAFF
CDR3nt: TGCAGTGCTAAAGGGGCCACTGAAGCTTTCTTT

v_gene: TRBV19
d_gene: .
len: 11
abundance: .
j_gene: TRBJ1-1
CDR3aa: CASRGTAEAFF
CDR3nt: TGTGCCAGTAGGGGGACCGCTGAAGCTTTCTTT

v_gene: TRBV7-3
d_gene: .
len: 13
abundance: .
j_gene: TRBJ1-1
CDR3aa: CASRQDPNTEAFF
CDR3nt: TGTGCCAGCAGACAGGACCCGAACACTGAAGCTTTCTTT

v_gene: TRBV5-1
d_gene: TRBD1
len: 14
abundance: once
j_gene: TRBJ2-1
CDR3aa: CASRTGGNYNEQFF
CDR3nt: TGCGCCAGCAGGACAGGGGGCAACTACAATGAGCAGTTCTTC

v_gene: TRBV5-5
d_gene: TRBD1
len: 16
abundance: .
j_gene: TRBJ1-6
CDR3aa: CASSWTGTGHNSPLHF
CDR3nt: TGTGCCAGCAGCTGGACAGGGACAGGTCATAATTCACCCCTCCACTTT

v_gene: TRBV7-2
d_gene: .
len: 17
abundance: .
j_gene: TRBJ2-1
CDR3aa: CASSTPPGGFGGNEQFF
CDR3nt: TGTGCCAGCAGCACCCCCCCCGGTGGATTTGGGGGCAATGAGCAGTTCTTC

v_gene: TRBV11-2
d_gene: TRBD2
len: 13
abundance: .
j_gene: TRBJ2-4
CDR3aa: CASSLSGGNIQYF
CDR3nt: TGTGCCAGCAGCTTATCCGGGGGGAACATTCAGTACTTC

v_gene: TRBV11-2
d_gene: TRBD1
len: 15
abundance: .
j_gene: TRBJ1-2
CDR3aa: CASSSSGTGVDGYTF
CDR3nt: TGTGCCAGCAGCTCATCCGGGACAGGGGTGGATGGCTACACCTTC

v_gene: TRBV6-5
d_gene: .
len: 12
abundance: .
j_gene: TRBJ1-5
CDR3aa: CASKSPNQPQHF
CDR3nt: TGTGCCAGCAAGAGCCCAAATCAGCCCCAGCATTTT

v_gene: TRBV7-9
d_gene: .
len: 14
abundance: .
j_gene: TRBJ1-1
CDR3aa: CASSLSSGNTEAFF
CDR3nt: TGTGCCAGCAGCCTATCTTCCGGGAACACTGAAGCTTTCTTT

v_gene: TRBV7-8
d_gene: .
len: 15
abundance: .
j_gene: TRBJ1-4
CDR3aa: CASSPPTGNNEKLFF
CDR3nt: TGTGCCAGCAGCCCTCCGACAGGAAATAATGAAAAACTGTTTTTT

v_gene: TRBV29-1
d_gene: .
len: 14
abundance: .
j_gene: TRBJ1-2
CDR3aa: CSAHEPPSVSGYTF
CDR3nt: TGCAGCGCCCATGAACCCCCCTCGGTGTCTGGCTACACCTTC

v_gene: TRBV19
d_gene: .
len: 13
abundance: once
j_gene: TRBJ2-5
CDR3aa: CASNQGRQETQYF
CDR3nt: TGTGCCAGTAACCAGGGGAGACAAGAGACCCAGTACTTC

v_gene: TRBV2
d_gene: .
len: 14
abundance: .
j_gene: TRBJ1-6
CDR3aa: CASGRSGNNSPLHF
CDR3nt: TGTGCCAGCGGGCGATCCGGGAATAATTCACCCCTCCACTTT

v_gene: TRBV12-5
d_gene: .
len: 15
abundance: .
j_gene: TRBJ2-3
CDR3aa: CASARGESFTDTQYF
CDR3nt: TGTGCTAGTGCCAGAGGTGAGAGCTTCACAGATACGCAGTATTTT

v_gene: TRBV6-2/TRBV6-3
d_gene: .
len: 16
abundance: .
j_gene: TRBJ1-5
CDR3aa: CASSSSGAAGNQPQHF
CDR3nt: TGTGCCAGCAGTTCCTCGGGGGCGGCCGGCAATCAGCCCCAGCATTTT

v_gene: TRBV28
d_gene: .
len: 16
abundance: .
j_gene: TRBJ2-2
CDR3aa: CASSFRGRDHTGELFF
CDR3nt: TGTGCCAGCAGTTTCAGGGGCAGGGACCACACCGGGGAGCTGTTTTTT

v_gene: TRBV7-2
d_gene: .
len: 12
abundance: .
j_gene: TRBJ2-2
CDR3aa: CASRSGAGELFF
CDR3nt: TGTGCCAGCAGGTCCGGGGCCGGGGAGCTGTTTTTT

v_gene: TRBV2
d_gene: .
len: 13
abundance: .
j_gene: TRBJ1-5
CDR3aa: CASSFLGNQPQHF
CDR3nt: TGTGCCAGCAGTTTCCTAGGGAATCAGCCCCAGCATTTT

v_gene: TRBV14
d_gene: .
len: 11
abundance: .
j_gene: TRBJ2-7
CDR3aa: CASSQGGEQYF
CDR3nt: TGTGCCAGCAGCCAGGGGGGCGAGCAGTACTTC

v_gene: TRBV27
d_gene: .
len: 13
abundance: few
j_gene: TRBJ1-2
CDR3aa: CASSFWGGYGYTF
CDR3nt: TGTGCCAGCAGTTTTTGGGGTGGATATGGCTACACCTTC

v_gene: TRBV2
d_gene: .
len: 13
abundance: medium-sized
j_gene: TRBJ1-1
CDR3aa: CASRGLDITEAFF
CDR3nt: TGTGCCAGCAGGGGATTGGACATTACTGAAGCTTTCTTT

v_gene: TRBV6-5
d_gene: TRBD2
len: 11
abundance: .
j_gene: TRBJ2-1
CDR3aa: CASTREDEQFF
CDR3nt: TGTGCCAGCACTCGGGAGGATGAGCAGTTCTTC

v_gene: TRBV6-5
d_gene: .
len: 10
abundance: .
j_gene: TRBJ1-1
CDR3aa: CASRNTEAFF
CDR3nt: TGTGCCAGTAGGAACACTGAAGCTTTCTTT

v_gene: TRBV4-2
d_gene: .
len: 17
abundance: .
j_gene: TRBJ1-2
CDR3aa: CASSQDRAAGPLYGYTF
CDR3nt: TGTGCCAGCAGCCAAGATCGGGCAGCGGGACCCCTATATGGCTACACCTTC

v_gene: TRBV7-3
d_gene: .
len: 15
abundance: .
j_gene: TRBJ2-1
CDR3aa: CASSLNPAGLAEQFF
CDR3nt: TGTGCCAGCAGCTTAAACCCCGCGGGCCTAGCTGAGCAGTTCTTC

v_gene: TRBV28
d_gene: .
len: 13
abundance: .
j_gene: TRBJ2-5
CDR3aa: CASSRGYGETQYF
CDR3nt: TGTGCCAGCAGTAGGGGGTATGGAGAGACCCAGTACTTC

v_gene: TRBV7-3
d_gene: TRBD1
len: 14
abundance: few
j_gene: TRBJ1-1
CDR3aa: CASSSTGARTEAFF
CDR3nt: TGTGCCAGCAGCTCTACAGGGGCGCGCACTGAAGCTTTCTTT

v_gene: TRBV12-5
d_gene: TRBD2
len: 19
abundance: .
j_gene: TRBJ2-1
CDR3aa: CASGRALSGGGSSYNEQFF
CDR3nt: TGTGCTAGTGGTCGGGCTCTATCGGGCGGGGGGAGCTCCTACAATGAGCAGTTCTTC

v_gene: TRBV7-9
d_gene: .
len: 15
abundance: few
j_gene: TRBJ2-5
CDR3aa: CASSGRTGRGETQYF
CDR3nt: TGTGCCAGCAGCGGCCGGACAGGGAGGGGAGAGACCCAGTACTTC

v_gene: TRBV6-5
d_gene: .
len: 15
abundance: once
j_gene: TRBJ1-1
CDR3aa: CASSYFGATNTEAFF
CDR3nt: TGTGCCAGCAGTTACTTTGGGGCGACTAACACTGAAGCTTTCTTT

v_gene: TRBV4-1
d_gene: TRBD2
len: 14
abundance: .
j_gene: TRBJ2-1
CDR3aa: CASRGGGAYNEQFF
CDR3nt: TGCGCCAGCCGGGGCGGGGGGGCTTACAATGAGCAGTTCTTC

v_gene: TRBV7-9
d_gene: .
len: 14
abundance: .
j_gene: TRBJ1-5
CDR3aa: CASSPDGSNQPQHF
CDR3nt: TGTGCCAGCAGCCCGGACGGAAGCAATCAGCCCCAGCATTTT

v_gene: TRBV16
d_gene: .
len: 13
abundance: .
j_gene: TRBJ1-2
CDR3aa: CASSPKVTVGYTF
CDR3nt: TGTGCCAGCAGCCCGAAGGTGACAGTAGGCTACACCTTC

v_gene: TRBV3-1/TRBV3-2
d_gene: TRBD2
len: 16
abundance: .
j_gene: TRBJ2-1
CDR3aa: CASSLRTSGGLNEQFF
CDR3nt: TGTGCCAGCAGCCTCCGGACTAGCGGGGGACTCAATGAGCAGTTCTTC

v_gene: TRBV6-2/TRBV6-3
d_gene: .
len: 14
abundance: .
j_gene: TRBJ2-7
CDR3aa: CASSSNGPVSEQYF
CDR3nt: TGTGCCAGCAGTTCTAATGGACCAGTTTCCGAGCAGTACTTC